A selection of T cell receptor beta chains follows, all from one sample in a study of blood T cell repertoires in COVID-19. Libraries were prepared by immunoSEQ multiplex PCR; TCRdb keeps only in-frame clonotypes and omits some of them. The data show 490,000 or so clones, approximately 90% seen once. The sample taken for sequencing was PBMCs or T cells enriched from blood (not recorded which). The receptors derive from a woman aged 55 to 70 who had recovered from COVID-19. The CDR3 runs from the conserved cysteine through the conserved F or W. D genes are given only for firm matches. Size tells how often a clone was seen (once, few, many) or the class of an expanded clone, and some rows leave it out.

CASSLGQHEQYF,TGCGCCAGCAGCTTGGGACAGCACGAGCAGTACTTC,TRBJ2-7,TRBV5-1,.,.
CASRALEGGTYEQYF,TGCGCCAGCAGGGCCCTGGAGGGCGGCACCTACGAGCAGTACTTC,TRBJ2-7,TRBV5-1,.,.
CASSYRDTRLNTEAFF,TGTGCCAGCAGCTACCGGGACACAAGACTGAACACTGAAGCTTTCTTT,TRBJ1-1,TRBV5-6,.,.
CASSIGGDYGYTF,TGTGCCAGTAGTATAGGGGGAGACTATGGCTACACCTTC,TRBJ1-2,TRBV19,.,.
CASSPAGTENTEAFF,TGTGCCAGCTCACCCGCCGGGACAGAAAACACTGAAGCTTTCTTT,TRBJ1-1,TRBV18,.,TRBD1
CASSPTGGNYRSQHF,TGTGCCAGCAGCCCGACAGGGGGCAACTACAGGTCCCAGCATTTT,TRBJ1-5,TRBV3-1/TRBV3-2,.,TRBD1
CASSDRSNTGELFF,TGTGCCAGCAGTGACAGGTCGAACACCGGGGAGCTGTTTTTT,TRBJ2-2,TRBV2,.,.
CASSGLGNTIYF,TGTGCCAGTAGTGGACTGGGAAACACCATATATTTT,TRBJ1-3,TRBV19,.,.
CASSSRGFLNEKLFF,TGTGCCAGCAGCTCCCGGGGATTTTTAAATGAAAAACTGTTTTTT,TRBJ1-4,TRBV13,.,.
CASSMGGVSFPEAFF,TGTGCCAGTAGTATGGGGGGGGTTTCTTTTCCTGAAGCTTTCTTT,TRBJ1-1,TRBV19,few,.
CASNRGQQETQYF,TGTGCCAGCAACCGAGGACAGCAAGAGACCCAGTACTTC,TRBJ2-5,TRBV12-3/TRBV12-4,.,.
CASSRSPWNTEAFF,TGTGCCAGCAGCCGGTCCCCATGGAACACTGAAGCTTTCTTT,TRBJ1-1,TRBV5-5,.,.
CASRATGAGNEKLFF,TGTGCCAGCAGGGCCACAGGGGCCGGAAATGAAAAACTGTTTTTT,TRBJ1-4,TRBV2,.,TRBD1
CASSPGPQGNIQYF,TGTGCCAGCAGCCCGGGCCCGCAGGGGAACATTCAGTACTTC,TRBJ2-4,TRBV7-9,.,.
CASSPRVSNTEAFF,TGTGCCAGCAGCCCCCGGGTTTCGAACACTGAAGCTTTCTTT,TRBJ1-1,TRBV3-1/TRBV3-2,.,.
CASGMDTSGNTIYF,TGTGCCAGCGGGATGGACACTTCTGGAAACACCATATATTTT,TRBJ1-3,TRBV2,.,.
CASSDPDSSSYNEQFF,TGTGCCAGCAGTGACCCCGACAGCAGCTCCTACAATGAGCAGTTCTTC,TRBJ2-1,TRBV2,.,.
CASSLFQGREQPQHF,TGTGCCAGCAGCTTATTCCAGGGGCGAGAACAGCCCCAGCATTTT,TRBJ1-5,TRBV7-2,.,.
CASSEAPNQPQHF,TGTGCCAGCAGCGAGGCCCCCAATCAGCCCCAGCATTTT,TRBJ1-5,TRBV6-5,.,.
CASSHATGGNYNEQFF,TGTGCCAGCAGCCACGCTACAGGGGGCAACTACAATGAGCAGTTCTTC,TRBJ2-1,TRBV3-1/TRBV3-2,.,TRBD1
CASSLFVATGELFF,TGTGCCAGCAGCTTATTCGTGGCCACCGGGGAGCTGTTTTTT,TRBJ2-2,TRBV11-2,.,.
CASSLYPDRGNEQFF,TGTGCCAGCAGCCTATACCCAGATCGCGGCAATGAGCAGTTCTTC,TRBJ2-1,TRBV9,.,.
CASSDRVYNSPLHF,TGTGCCAGCAGTGACCGGGTGTATAATTCACCCCTCCACTTT,TRBJ1-6,TRBV2,once,.
CASSDPTGLNSPLHF,TGTGCCAGCAGTGACCCCACAGGCCTAAATTCACCCCTCCACTTT,TRBJ1-6,TRBV25-1,.,.
CASSFRDQGNYGYTF,TGTGCCAGCAGCTTCCGGGACCAGGGGAACTATGGCTACACCTTC,TRBJ1-2,TRBV5-4,.,.
CASSSRDRGWNTIYF,TGTGCCAGTAGTAGCCGGGACAGGGGATGGAACACCATATATTTT,TRBJ1-3,TRBV19,.,TRBD1
CASSPFRGGEQYF,TGTGCCAGCAGCCCCTTTAGAGGGGGCGAGCAGTACTTC,TRBJ2-7,TRBV12-3/TRBV12-4,.,.
CASSIISGPQHF,TGTGCCAGTAGTATAATCTCAGGCCCTCAGCATTTT,TRBJ1-5,TRBV19,few,.
CASSLDGQITEAFF,TGTGCCAGCAGCTTAGACGGACAAATCACTGAAGCTTTCTTT,TRBJ1-1,TRBV11-3,.,.
CASSYGTSPLHF,TGTGCCAGCAGTTACGGGACTTCCCCCCTCCACTTT,TRBJ1-6,TRBV6-5,.,.
CASSQDREGSLHF,TGCGCCAGCAGCCAAGATAGAGAGGGTTCCCTCCACTTT,TRBJ1-6,TRBV4-1,.,.
CASSLYSPGQGGYGYTF,TGCGCCAGCAGCTTGTATTCACCGGGACAGGGGGGCTATGGCTACACCTTC,TRBJ1-2,TRBV5-1,.,TRBD1
CASSSGASGGAAEQFF,TGCGCCAGCAGCTCTGGTGCTAGCGGGGGGGCCGCTGAGCAGTTCTTC,TRBJ2-1,TRBV5-1,.,TRBD2
CASSLQDSSYGYTF,TGCGCCAGCAGCTTGCAGGACAGTAGCTATGGCTACACCTTC,TRBJ1-2,TRBV5-1,.,.
CASSDSGTGNEKLFF,TGTGCCAGCAGTGATTCAGGGACAGGGAATGAAAAACTGTTTTTT,TRBJ1-4,TRBV28,once,TRBD1
CASSLTGGASPLHF,TGTGCCAGCAGCCTAACAGGGGGCGCATCACCCCTCCACTTT,TRBJ1-6,TRBV27,.,TRBD1
CASSVRGSDTGELFF,TGTGCCAGCAGCGTTAGGGGGTCGGACACCGGGGAGCTGTTTTTT,TRBJ2-2,TRBV9,.,.
CATSGGQGVQETQYF,TGTGCCACCAGTGGTGGACAGGGGGTTCAAGAGACCCAGTACTTC,TRBJ2-5,TRBV24-1,.,TRBD1
CASSSGQGGGVRKLFF,TGTGCCAGCAGCTCCGGACAGGGTGGCGGTGTGAGGAAACTGTTTTTT,TRBJ1-4,TRBV11-3,.,TRBD1
CASSTPWTDPDTQYF,TGTGCCAGCAGTACCCCCTGGACAGACCCAGATACGCAGTATTTT,TRBJ2-3,TRBV28,.,.
CASSESGLAGDTQYF,TGCGCCAGCAGTGAATCGGGACTAGCGGGAGATACGCAGTATTTT,TRBJ2-3,TRBV10-1,.,TRBD2
CASSFGVLGQETQYF,TGTGCCAGCAGCTTCGGGGTGTTGGGGCAAGAGACCCAGTACTTC,TRBJ2-5,TRBV5-6,.,.
CASSQDAGKVEAFF,TGTGCCAGCAGCCAGGACGCGGGGAAAGTTGAAGCTTTCTTT,TRBJ1-1,TRBV5-4,.,.
CASSQGTGGTGELFF,TGTGCCAGCAGCCAAGGGACAGGGGGCACCGGGGAGCTGTTTTTT,TRBJ2-2,TRBV3-1/TRBV3-2,.,TRBD1
CATSRGGQANTEAFF,TGTGCCACCAGCAGAGGGGGACAGGCAAACACTGAAGCTTTCTTT,TRBJ1-1,TRBV15,.,TRBD1
CALTRTGGNEQFF,TGTGCCTTGACGAGGACAGGGGGCAATGAGCAGTTCTTC,TRBJ2-1,TRBV30,.,TRBD1
CATRDTKETQYF,TGTGCCACCCGGGACACCAAAGAGACCCAGTACTTC,TRBJ2-5,TRBV19,few,.
CASSSDRGIRNQPQHF,TGTGCCAGCAGTTCGGACAGGGGAATTCGCAATCAGCCCCAGCATTTT,TRBJ1-5,TRBV5-8,.,TRBD1
CASSIGGQWGPTGANVLTF,TGTGCCAGTAGTATAGGTGGACAGTGGGGGCCCACTGGGGCCAACGTCCTGACTTTC,TRBJ2-6,TRBV19,.,.
CASSITGSGTPPTDTQYF,TGTGCCAGCAGCATTACGGGGTCCGGGACACCACCCACAGATACGCAGTATTTT,TRBJ2-3,TRBV7-8,.,.
CASSTSLTNTEAFF,TGTGCCAGCAGCACTAGTCTAACGAACACTGAAGCTTTCTTT,TRBJ1-1,TRBV5-4,once,.
CASSPGTGTSPLHF,TGTGCCAGCTCACCTGGGACAGGGACTTCACCCCTCCACTTT,TRBJ1-6,TRBV18,.,TRBD1
CAISEPGVTGNTIYF,TGTGCCATCAGTGAGCCGGGGGTGACTGGAAACACCATATATTTT,TRBJ1-3,TRBV10-3,.,.
CASNEWGTGLSGNTIYF,TGTGCCAGTAATGAATGGGGGACAGGCCTCTCTGGAAACACCATATATTTT,TRBJ1-3,TRBV19,.,TRBD1
CASSLATTGPANYGYTF,TGTGCCAGCAGCTTGGCCACCACAGGGCCAGCTAACTATGGCTACACCTTC,TRBJ1-2,TRBV5-5,.,.
CASSVGGVLVTSGANVLTF,TGTGCCAGCAGCGTAGGGGGGGTTTTAGTTACCTCTGGGGCCAACGTCCTGACTTTC,TRBJ2-6,TRBV9,.,.
CASSLVPGDTEAFF,TGTGCCAGCAGCCTTGTCCCGGGGGACACTGAAGCTTTCTTT,TRBJ1-1,TRBV2,.,.